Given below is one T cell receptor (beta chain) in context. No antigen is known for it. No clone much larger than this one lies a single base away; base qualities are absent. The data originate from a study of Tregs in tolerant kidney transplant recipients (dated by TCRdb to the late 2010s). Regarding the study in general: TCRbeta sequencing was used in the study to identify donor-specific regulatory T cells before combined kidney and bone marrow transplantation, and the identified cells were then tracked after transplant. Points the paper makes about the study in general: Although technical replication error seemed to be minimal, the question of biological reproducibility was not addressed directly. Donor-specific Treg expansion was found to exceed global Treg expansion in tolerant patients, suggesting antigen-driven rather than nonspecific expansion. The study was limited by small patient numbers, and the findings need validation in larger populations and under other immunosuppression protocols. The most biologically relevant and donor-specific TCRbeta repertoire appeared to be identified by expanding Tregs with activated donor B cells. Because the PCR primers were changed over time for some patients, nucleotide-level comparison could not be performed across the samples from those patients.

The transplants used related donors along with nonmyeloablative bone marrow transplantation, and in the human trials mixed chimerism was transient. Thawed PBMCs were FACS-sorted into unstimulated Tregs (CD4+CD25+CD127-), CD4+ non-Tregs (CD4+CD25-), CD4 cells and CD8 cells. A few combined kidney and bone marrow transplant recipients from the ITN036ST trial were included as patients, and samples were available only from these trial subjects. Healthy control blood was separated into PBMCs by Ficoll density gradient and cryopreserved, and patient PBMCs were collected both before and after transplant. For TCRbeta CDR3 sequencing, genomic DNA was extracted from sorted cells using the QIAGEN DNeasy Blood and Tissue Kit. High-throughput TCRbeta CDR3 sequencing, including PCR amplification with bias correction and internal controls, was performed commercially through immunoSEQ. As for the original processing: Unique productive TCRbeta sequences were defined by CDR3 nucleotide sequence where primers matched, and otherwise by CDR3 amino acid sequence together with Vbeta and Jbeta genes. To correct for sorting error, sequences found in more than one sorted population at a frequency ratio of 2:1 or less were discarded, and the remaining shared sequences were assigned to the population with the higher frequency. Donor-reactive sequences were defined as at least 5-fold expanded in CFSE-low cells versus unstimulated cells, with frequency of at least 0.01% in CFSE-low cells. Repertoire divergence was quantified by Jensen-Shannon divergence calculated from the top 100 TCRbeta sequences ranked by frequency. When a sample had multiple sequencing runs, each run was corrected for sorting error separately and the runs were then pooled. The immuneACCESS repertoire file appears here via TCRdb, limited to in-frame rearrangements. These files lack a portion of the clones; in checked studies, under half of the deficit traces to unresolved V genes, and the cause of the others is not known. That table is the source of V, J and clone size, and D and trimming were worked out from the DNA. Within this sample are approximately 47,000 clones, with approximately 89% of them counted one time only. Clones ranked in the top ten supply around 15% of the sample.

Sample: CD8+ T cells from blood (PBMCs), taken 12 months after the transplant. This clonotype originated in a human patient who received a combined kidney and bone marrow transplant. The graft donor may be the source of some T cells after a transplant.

The bases read TGTGCCAGCAGCTTGCTGGCGGGGGATCGGGGGGAGCAGTACTTC. Translated, it gives CASSLLAGDRGEQYF. The V and J segments used are TRBV5-4 and TRBJ2-7; 7 bases in between match TRBD2. The V end gives up 1 base and the J end 7 bases, leaving 11 bases in the junction not matched to a gene. CDR1 and CDR2 (SGHNT, YYREEE) derive from the germline V gene (reference sequence). The CDR3 spans 15 residues, from the cysteine through the phenylalanine. CDR3 DNA is the only sequence kept; it has 45 bases, read in frame from the first base.